The 20 T cell receptor beta chains below all came from one sample that was sequenced in a study of monozygotic twins with inflammatory bowel disease. TCRdb re-called the 5' RACE reads; one entry per CDR3 protein, DNA not given. There are around 400,000 distinct CDR3 sequences in the sample, with approximately 2.3% held by the top ten. The sequenced sample consisted of blood. The receptors here all came from a human donor with ulcerative colitis or Crohn's disease, or a healthy co-twin of an affected twin (not recorded which).

This sequence joins TRBV4-3 and TRBJ2-7; TCRdb picks TRBD2, but there is no DNA to check that call. CDR1 and CDR2 (germline): LGHNA, YSLEER. There are 13 residues in the CDR3. The CDR3 loop is CASSQDTRTEQYF.

The chain recombines TRBV5-1 with TRBJ1-2; TCRdb outputs TRBD1, but without DNA this stays unchecked. The germline CDR1 and CDR2 sequences are SGHRS and YFSETQ. CDR3 length: 15 amino acids. CDR3 loop: CASSLGGEANYGYTF.

The chain employs TRBV14 and TRBJ2-2. The germline CDR1 and CDR2 sequences are SGHDN and FVKESK. There are 15 residues in the CDR3. The CDR3 loop is CASSQIRRDTGELFF. Full variable domain (rest looked up from reference TRBV14 and TRBJ2-2): EAGVTQFPSHSVIEKGQTVTLRCDPISGHDNLYWYRRVMGKEIKFLLHFVKESKQDESGMPNNRFLAERTGGTYSTLKVQPAELEDSGVYFCASSQIRRDTGELFFGEGSRLTVL.

This sequence joins TRBV20-1 and TRBJ1-4. The CDR3 has 13 residues. CDR1 and CDR2 (germline): DFQATT, SNEGSKA (reference sequence). The CDR3 protein is CSARGREEEKLFF.

This chain uses TRBV2 with TRBJ2-7; TCRdb gives TRBD1 as the D gene, but with no DNA this cannot be confirmed. The CDR3 is 12 amino acids. Per the germline V gene, CDR1 is SNHLY and CDR2 is FYNNEI. CDR3 protein: CAEPVRGREQYF.

The chain couples TRBV3-1 to TRBJ2-1; TCRdb designates TRBD2, a call that cannot be tested without DNA. Germline V gene lookup returns CDR1 LGHDT and CDR2 YNNKEL (reference sequence). This CDR3 region has 16 residues. CDR3 sequence reads: CASSQMPSAGVGEQFF.

CDR3 sequence: CATRPPSVRNLLAGGTDTQYF. This chain connects TRBV24-1 to TRBJ2-3; TCRdb's D call of TRBD2 is untestable without DNA. The CDR3 has 21 amino acids. Germline loops: CDR1 KGHDR, CDR2 SFDVKD.

The chain links TRBV28 to TRBJ2-1; TCRdb designates TRBD2, a call that cannot be tested without DNA. Per the germline V gene, CDR1 is MDHEN and CDR2 is SYDVKM. This CDR3 region has 17 residues. CDR3 protein: CASSWYYGAGGQGEQFF.

V usage is TRBV5-1 and J usage is TRBJ2-7; TCRdb's D call of TRBD2 is untestable without DNA. Germline values: CDR1 SGHRS, CDR2 YFSETQ. The CDR3 length is 14 residues. CDR3 sequence reads: CASTYSAGADEQYF.

This rearrangement joins TRBV20-1 to TRBJ2-3; TCRdb gives TRBD2 as the D gene, but with no DNA this cannot be confirmed. There are 16 residues in the CDR3. Germline assignment: CDR1 DFQATT and CDR2 SNEGSKA (reference sequence). The CDR3 is CSASPRGAGVTDTQYF.

J is TRBJ1-2 and V is TRBV9. Looked up from germline, CDR1 is SGDLS and CDR2 is YYNGEE. This CDR3 is 15 amino acids long. This chain's CDR3 is CASSGAWDLHYGYTF. The full variable domain, rest sourced from reference TRBV9 and TRBJ1-2, is DSGVTQTPKHLITATGQRVTLRCSPRSGDLSVYWYQQSLDQGLQFLIQYYNGEERAKGNILERFSAQQFPDLHSELNLSSLELGDSALYFCASSGAWDLHYGYTFGSGTRLTVV.

The chain uses TRBV6-2 or TRBV6-3 and TRBJ1-5. Looked up from germline, CDR1 is MNHEY and CDR2 is SVGEGT. The CDR3 has 12 amino acids. CDR3 loop: CASSGFGQPQHF.

The chain uses TRBV3-1 and TRBJ2-2. CDR1 is LGHDT and CDR2 is YNNKEL in the germline V gene (reference sequence). This CDR3 has 14 residues. CDR3 amino acids: CASSPGKVHGELFF. Supplemented by reference TRBV3-1 and TRBJ2-2, the full variable domain reads DTAVSQTPKYLVTQMGNDKSIKCEQNLGHDTMYWYKQDSKKFLKIMFSYNNKELIINETVPNRFSPKSPDKAHLNLHINSLELGDSAVYFCASSPGKVHGELFFGEGSRLTVL.

The chain is built from TRBV5-1 and TRBJ2-3; without DNA, the TCRdb call of TRBD1 cannot be checked. Germline CDR1 SGHRS, CDR2 YFSETQ. The CDR3 runs 15 residues. The CDR3 reads CASSLAPGSTDTQYF.

This chain joins TRBV18 and TRBJ1-1; TCRdb's D call of TRBD1 is untestable without DNA. The CDR3 covers 13 residues. Germline V lookup: CDR1 KGHSH, CDR2 LQKENI. The CDR3 reads CASSRPQGTSTFF.

This chain connects TRBV11-2 to TRBJ1-1. Germline CDR1 reads SGHAT; CDR2 reads FQNNGV. This CDR3 is built from 13 residues. CDR3 sequence: CASSLETLTEAFF.

This rearrangement joins TRBV7-2 to TRBJ1-1; there is no DNA to check the TCRdb D call of TRBD1. The CDR3 runs to 16 residues. Germline assignment: CDR1 SGHTA and CDR2 FQGNSA. This CDR3 is CASSPTPRGRGTEAFF.

The V call is TRBV5-4, the J call TRBJ2-7; TCRdb indicates TRBD1, and absent DNA this call remains unverified. The germline gives CDR1 SGHNT, CDR2 YYREEE (reference sequence). The CDR3 has 16 amino acids. The CDR3 spells CASSSGLRAENYEQYF.

The chain links TRBV11-1 to TRBJ2-3; without DNA, the TCRdb call of TRBD2 cannot be checked. This CDR3 is 16 amino acids long. In germline, CDR1 is SGHAT, CDR2 FQDESV (reference sequence). CDR3 in amino acids: CASSLAQAGSTDRQYF.

V gene TRBV20-1 combines with J gene TRBJ2-1; TCRdb returns TRBD2, unconfirmable since there is no DNA. The CDR3 has 14 amino acids. Germline V lookup: CDR1 DFQATT, CDR2 SNEGSKA (reference sequence). The CDR3 sequence is CSARGTSAYNEQFF.